This TCR beta chain stems from a study of tumor and adjacent non-tumor tissue in lung cancer. On the study more broadly: The cohort had around eleven adenocarcinoma, 2 squamous cell and 1 small cell patients. The study, taken as a whole, reports: In normal lung, the top 100 clones were significantly more dominant than in tumor. TCR diversity was significantly greater in tumor than normal lung tissue. Higher tumor TCR diversity was associated with shorter survival.

Germline V gives CDR1 KGHDR, CDR2 SFDVKD. The CDR3 sequence is 16 residues long. RNA was extracted from bulk tissue without any cell sorting. Concerning this clonotype itself: The antigen is unknown. One end of the junction is discordant with germline, which a read error may explain.

The library came from three nested PCR rounds adapted from ARM-PCR protocols. TCRdb re-derived calls from the multiplex PCR reads in MiXCR, one entry per CDR3 protein. The sample lists about 120,000 distinct CDR3 sequences; approximately 80% were seen once. Specimen: lung tumor tissue. The sequence derives from a man aged 65-85 years with non-small cell lung cancer. The gene calls are TRBV24-1 and TRBJ2-3, with D perhaps matching TRBD1 (6 bases). The CDR3 protein is CTTQGKGGYRTDTQYF. CDR3 sequence (DNA): TGTACCACACAAGGTAAAGGGGGTTACCGTACAGATACGCAGTATTTT.